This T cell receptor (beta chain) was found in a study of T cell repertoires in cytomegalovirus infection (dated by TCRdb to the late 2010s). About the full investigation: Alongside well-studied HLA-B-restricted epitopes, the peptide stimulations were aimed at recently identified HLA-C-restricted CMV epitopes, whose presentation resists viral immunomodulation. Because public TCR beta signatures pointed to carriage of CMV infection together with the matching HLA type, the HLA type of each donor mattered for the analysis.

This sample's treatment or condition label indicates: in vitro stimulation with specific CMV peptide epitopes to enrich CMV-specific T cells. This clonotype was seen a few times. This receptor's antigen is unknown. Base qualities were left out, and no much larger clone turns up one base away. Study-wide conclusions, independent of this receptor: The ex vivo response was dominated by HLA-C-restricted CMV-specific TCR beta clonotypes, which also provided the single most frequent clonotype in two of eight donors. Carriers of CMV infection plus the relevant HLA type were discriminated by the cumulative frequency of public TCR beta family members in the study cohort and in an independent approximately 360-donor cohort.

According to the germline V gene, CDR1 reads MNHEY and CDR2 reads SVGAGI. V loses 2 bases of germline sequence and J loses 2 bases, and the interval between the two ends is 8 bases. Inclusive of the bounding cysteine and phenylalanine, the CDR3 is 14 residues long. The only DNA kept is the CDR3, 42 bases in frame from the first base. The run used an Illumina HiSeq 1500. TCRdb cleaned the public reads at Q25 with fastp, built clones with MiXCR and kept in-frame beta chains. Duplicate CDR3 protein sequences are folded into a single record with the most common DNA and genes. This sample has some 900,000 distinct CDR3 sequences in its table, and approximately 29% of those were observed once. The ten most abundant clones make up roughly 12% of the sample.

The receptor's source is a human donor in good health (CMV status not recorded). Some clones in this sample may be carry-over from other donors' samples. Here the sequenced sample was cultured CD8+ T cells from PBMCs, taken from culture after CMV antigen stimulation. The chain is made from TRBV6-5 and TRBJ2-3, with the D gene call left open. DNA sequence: TGTGCCAGCAGTTACGGGCTACACACAGATACGCAGTATTTT. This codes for CASSYGLHTDTQYF.